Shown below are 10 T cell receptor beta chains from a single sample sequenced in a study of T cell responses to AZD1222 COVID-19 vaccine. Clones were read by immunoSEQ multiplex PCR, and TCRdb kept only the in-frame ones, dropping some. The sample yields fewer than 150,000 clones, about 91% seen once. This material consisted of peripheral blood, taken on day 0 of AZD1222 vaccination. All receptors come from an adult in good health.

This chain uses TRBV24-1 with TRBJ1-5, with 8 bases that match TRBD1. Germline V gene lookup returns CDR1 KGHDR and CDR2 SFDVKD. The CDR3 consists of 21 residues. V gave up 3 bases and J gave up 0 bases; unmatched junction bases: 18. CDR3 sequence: CATSDPHAGGSTLYSNQPQHF. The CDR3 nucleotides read TGTGCCACCAGTGATCCACACGCAGGGGGCTCTACTCTCTATAGCAATCAGCCCCAGCATTTT.

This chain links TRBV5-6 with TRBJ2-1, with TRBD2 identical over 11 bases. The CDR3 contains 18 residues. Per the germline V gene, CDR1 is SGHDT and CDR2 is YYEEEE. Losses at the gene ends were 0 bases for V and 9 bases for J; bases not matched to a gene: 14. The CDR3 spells CASSLVILAGGLSGEQFF. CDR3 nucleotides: TGTGCCAGCAGCTTGGTGATTCTAGCGGGGGGCCTTTCGGGTGAGCAGTTCTTC.

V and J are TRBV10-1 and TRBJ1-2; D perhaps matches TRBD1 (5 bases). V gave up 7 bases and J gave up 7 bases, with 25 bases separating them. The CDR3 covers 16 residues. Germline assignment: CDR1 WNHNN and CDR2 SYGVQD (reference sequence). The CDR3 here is CASTLVSTVSRGGYTF. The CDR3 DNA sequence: TGCGCCAGCACCCTCGTGTCGACAGTCTCTAGAGGTGGCTACACCTTC.

As DNA, the CDR3 is TGTGCCAGCAGTTCGAGCAAGACAGTTCGGGGTTCCTACGAGCAGTACTTC. It codes for CASSSSKTVRGSYEQYF. This rearrangement joins TRBV27 to TRBJ2-7; D is perhaps TRBD1 or TRBD2 (5 bases each). CDR1 and CDR2 from the germline V gene are MNHEY and SMNVEV (reference sequence). The CDR3 runs to 17 residues. Deletions cut 4 bases from V and 1 base from J, with 20 bases between.

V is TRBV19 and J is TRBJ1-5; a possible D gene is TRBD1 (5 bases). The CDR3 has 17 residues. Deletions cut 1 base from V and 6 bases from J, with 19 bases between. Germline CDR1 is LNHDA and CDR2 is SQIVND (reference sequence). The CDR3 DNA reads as TGTGCCAGTAGTATAGGACAGAGTCTGTCGCATAGTCAGCCCCAGCATTTT. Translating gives CASSIGQSLSHSQPQHF.

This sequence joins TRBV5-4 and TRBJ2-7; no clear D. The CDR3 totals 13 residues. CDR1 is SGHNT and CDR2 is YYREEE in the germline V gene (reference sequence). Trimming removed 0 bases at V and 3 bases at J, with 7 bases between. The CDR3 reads CASSLVGNYEQYF. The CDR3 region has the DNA TGTGCCAGCAGCTTGGTAGGTAACTACGAGCAGTACTTC.

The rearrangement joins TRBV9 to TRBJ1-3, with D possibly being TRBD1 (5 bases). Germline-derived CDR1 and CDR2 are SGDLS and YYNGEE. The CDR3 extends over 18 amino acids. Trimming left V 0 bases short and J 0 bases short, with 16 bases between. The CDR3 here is CASSVVAGALSSGNTIYF. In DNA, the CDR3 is TGTGCCAGCAGCGTAGTGGCCGGGGCCCTGAGCTCTGGAAACACCATATATTTT. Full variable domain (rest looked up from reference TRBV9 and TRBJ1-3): DSGVTQTPKHLITATGQRVTLRCSPRSGDLSVYWYQQSLDQGLQFLIQYYNGEERAKGNILERFSAQQFPDLHSELNLSSLELGDSALYFCASSVVAGALSSGNTIYFGEGSWLTVV.

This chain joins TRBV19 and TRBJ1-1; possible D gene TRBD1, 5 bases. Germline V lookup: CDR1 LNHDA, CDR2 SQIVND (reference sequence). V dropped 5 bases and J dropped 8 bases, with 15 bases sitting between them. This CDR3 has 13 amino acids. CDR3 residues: CASSYQGPTEAFF. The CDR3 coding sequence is TGTGCCAGTAGTTACCAGGGCCCCACGGAAGCTTTCTTT.

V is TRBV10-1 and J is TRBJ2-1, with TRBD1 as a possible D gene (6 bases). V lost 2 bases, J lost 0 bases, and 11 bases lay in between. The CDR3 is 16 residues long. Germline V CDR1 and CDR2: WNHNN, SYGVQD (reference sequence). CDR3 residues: CASSEQGFSSYNEQFF. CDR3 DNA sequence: TGCGCCAGCAGTGAGCAGGGGTTTAGCTCCTACAATGAGCAGTTCTTC.

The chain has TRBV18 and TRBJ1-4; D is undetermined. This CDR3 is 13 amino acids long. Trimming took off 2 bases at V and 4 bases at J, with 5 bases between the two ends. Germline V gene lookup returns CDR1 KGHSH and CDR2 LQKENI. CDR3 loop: CASSPDLNEKLFF. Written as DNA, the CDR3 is TGTGCCAGCTCACCAGACCTTAATGAAAAACTGTTTTTT.